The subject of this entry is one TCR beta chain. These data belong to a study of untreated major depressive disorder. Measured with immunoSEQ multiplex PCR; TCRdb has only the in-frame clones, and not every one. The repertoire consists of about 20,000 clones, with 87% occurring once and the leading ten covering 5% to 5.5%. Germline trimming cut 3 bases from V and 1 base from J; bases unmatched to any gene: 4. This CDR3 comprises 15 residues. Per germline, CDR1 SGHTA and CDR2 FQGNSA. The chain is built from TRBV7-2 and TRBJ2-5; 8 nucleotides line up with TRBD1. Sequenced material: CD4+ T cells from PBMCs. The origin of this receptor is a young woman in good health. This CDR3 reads CASSFQGASQETQYF. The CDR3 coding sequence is TGTGCCAGCAGCTTCCAGGGGGCTAGCCAAGAGACCCAGTACTTC.